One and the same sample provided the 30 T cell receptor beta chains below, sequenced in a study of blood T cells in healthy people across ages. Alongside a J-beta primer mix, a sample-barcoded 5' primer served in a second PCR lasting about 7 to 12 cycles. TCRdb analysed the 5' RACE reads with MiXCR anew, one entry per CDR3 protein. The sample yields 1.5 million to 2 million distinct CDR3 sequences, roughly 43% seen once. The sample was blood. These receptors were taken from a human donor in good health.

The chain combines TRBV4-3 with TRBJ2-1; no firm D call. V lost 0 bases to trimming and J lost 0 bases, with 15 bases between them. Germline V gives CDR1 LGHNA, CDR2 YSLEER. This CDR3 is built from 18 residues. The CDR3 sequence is CASSQDHEWSISYNEQFF. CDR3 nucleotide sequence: TGCGCCAGCAGCCAAGATCATGAATGGTCCATCTCCTACAATGAGCAGTTCTTC.

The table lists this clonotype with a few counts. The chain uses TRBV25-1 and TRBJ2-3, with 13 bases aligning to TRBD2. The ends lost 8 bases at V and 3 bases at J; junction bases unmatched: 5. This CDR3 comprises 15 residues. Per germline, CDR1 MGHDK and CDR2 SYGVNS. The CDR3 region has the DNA TGTGCCAGCCCGACTAGCGGGGGGACTACAGATACGCAGTATTTT. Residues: CASPTSGGTTDTQYF.

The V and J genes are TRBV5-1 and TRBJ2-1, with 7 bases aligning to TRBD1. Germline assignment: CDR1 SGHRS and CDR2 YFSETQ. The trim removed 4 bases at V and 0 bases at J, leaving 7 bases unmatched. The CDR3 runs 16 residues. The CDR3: CASSPEGQSSYNEQFF. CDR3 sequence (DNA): TGCGCCAGCAGCCCCGAGGGACAGAGCTCCTACAATGAGCAGTTCTTC.

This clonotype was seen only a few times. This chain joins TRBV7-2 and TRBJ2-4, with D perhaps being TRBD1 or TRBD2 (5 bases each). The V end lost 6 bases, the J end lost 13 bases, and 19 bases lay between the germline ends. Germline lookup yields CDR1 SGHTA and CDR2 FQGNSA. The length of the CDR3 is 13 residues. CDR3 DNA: TGTGCCAGCAGTTTCGGGGCAGCATGGGAGCAGTACTTC. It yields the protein CASSFGAAWEQYF. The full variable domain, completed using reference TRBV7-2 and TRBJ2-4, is GAGVSQSPSNKVTEKGKDVELRCDPISGHTALYWYRQSLGQGLEFLIYFQGNSAPDKSGLPSDRFSAERTGGSVSTLTIQRTQQEDSAVYLCASSFGAAWEQYFGAGTRLSVL.

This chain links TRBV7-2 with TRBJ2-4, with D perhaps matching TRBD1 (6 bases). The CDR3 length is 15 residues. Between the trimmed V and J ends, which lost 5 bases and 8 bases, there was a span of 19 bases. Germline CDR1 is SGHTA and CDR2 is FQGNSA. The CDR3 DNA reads TGTGCCAGCAGCACAGGGATTCCCGGTGGAGACATTCAGTACTTC. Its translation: CASSTGIPGGDIQYF.

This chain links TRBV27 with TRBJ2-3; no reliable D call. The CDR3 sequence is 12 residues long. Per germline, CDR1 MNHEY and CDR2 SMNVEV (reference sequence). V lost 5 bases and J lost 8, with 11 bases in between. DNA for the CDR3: TGTGCCAGCAGTCCAACCCAGTCTACGCAGTATTTT. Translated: CASSPTQSTQYF.

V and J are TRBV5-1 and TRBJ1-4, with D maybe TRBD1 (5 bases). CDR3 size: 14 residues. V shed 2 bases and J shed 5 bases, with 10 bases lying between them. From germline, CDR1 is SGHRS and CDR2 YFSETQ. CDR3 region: CASSLRGRNEKLFF. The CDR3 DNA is TGCGCCAGCAGCTTACGGGGCCGCAATGAAAAACTGTTTTTT.

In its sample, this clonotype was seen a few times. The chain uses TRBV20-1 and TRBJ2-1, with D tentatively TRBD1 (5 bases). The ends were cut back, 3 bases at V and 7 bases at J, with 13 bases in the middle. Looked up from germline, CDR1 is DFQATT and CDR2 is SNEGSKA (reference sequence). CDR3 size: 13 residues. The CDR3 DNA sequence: TGCAGTGCTAGGAAGGGGATTAGGAATGAGCAGTTCTTC. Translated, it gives CSARKGIRNEQFF.

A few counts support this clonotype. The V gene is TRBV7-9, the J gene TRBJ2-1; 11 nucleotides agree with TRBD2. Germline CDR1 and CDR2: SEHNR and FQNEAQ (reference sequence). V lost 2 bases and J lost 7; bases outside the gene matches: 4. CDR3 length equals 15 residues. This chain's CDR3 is CASSLWGTSGNEQFF. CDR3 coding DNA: TGTGCCAGCAGCTTATGGGGGACTAGCGGAAATGAGCAGTTCTTC.

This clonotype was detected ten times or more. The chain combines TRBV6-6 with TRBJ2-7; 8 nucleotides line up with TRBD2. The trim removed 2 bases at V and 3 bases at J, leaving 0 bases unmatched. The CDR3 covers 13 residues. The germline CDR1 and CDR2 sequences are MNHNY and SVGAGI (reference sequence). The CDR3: CASSYRGGYEQYF. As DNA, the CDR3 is TGTGCCAGCAGTTACCGGGGGGGCTACGAGCAGTACTTC.

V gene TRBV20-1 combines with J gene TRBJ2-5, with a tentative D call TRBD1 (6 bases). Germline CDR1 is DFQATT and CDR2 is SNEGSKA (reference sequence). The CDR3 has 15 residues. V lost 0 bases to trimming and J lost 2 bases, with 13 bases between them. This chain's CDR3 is CSARDSTGVQETQYF. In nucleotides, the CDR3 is TGCAGTGCTAGAGATTCGACAGGAGTGCAAGAGACCCAGTACTTC.

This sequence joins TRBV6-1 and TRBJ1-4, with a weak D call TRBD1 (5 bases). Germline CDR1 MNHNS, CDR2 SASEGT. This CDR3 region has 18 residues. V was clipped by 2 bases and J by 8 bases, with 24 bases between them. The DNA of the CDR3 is TGTGCCAGCAGTGAAAGGTCGACAGCATCCGCCCTGGGGGAAAAACTGTTTTTT. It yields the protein CASSERSTASALGEKLFF.

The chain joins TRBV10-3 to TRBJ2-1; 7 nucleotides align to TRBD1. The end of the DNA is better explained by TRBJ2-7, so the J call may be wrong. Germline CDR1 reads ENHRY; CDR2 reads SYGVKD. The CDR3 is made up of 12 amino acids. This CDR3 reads CAITQTGTEQYF. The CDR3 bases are TGTGCCATCACCCAGACAGGGACCGAGCAGTACTTC.

The CDR3 here is CASRGTGRIQETQYF. In DNA, the CDR3 is TGTGCCAGCAGGGGGACAGGGCGAATACAAGAGACCCAGTACTTC. The chain couples TRBV28 to TRBJ2-7; 9 nucleotides match TRBD1. The J call may be faulty, since TRBJ2-5 better matches the DNA end. The V gene's germline CDR1 is MDHEN and CDR2 SYDVKM. The CDR3 sequence is 15 residues long.

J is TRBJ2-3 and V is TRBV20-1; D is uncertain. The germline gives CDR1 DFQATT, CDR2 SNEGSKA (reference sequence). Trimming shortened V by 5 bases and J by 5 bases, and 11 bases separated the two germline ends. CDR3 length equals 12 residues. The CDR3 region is CSADRQRDTQYF. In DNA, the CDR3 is TGCAGTGCTGACCGTCAGAGAGATACGCAGTATTTT.

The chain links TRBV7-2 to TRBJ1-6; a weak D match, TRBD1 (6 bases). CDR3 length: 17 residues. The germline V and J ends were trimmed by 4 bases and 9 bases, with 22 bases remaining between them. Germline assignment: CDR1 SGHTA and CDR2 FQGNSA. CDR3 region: CASSSHSTGFFFSPLHF. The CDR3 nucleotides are TGTGCCAGCAGCTCTCACTCCACAGGGTTCTTCTTTTCACCCCTCCACTTT.

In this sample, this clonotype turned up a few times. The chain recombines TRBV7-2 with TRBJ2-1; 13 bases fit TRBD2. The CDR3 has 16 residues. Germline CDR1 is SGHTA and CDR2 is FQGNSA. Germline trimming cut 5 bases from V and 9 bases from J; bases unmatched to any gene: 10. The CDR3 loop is CASSLKTSGGASEQFF. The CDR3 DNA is TGTGCCAGCAGCCTAAAAACTAGCGGGGGGGCTAGTGAGCAGTTCTTC.

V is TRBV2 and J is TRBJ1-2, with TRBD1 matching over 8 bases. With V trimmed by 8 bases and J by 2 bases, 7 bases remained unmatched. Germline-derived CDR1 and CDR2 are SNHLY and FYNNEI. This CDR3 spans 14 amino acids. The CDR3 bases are TGTGCCAGCGCACGGACAGGGTTGAACTATGGCTACACCTTC. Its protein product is CASARTGLNYGYTF. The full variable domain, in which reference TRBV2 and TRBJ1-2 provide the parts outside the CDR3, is EPEVTQTPSHQVTQMGQEVILRCVPISNHLYFYWYRQILGQKVEFLVSFYNNEISEKSEIFDDQFSVERPDGSNFTLKIRSTKLEDSAMYFCASARTGLNYGYTFGSGTRLTVV.

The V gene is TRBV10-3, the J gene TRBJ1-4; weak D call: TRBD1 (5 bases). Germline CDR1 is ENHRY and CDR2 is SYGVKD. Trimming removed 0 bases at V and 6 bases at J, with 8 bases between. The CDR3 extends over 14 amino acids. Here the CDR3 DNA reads TGTGCCATCAGTGAGTCGGTACAGGATGAAAAACTGTTTTTT. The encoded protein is CAISESVQDEKLFF.

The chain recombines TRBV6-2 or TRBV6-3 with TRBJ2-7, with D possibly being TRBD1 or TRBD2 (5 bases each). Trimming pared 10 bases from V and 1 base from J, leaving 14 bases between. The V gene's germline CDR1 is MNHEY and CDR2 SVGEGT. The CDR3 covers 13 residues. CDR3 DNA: TGTGCCACCGGTTGGGACGGTTCCTACGAGCAGTACTTC. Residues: CATGWDGSYEQYF.

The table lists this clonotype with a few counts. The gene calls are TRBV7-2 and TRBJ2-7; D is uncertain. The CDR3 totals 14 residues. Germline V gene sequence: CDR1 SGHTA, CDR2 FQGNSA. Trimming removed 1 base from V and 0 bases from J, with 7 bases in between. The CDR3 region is CASSLDWPSYEQYF. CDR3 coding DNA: TGTGCCAGCAGCTTAGACTGGCCCTCCTACGAGCAGTACTTC.

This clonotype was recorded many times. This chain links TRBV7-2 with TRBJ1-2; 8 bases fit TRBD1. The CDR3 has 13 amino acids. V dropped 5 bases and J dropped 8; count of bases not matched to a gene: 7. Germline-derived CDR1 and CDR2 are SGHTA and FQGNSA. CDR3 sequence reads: CASSTRQGLGYTF. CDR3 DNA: TGTGCCAGCAGCACCAGACAGGGGCTAGGCTACACCTTC.

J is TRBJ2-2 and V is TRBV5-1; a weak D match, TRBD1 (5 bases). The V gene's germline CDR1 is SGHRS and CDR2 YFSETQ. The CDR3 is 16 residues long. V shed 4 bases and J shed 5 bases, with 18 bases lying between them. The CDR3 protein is CASSLRTQPRTGELFF. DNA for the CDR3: TGCGCCAGCAGCCTAAGGACACAACCGAGGACCGGGGAGCTGTTTTTT.

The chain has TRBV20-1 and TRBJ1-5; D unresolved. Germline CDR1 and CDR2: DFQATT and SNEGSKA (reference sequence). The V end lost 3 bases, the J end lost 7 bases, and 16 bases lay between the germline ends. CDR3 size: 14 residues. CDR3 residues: CSASNQPYSQPQHF. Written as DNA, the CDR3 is TGCAGTGCTAGTAATCAGCCATATAGCCAGCCCCAGCATTTT.

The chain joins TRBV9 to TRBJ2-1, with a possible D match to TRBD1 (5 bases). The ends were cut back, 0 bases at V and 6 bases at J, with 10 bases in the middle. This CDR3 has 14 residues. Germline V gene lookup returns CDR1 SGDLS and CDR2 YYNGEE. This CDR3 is CASSVARQSNEQFF. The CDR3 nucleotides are TGTGCCAGCAGCGTAGCTCGACAGAGCAATGAGCAGTTCTTC.

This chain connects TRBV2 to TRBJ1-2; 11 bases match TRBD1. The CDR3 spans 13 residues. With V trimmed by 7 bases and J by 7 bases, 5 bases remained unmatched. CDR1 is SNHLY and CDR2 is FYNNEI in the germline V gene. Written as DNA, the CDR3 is TGTGCCAGCATAGGACAGGGGGCTGGTGGCTACACCTTC. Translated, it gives CASIGQGAGGYTF.

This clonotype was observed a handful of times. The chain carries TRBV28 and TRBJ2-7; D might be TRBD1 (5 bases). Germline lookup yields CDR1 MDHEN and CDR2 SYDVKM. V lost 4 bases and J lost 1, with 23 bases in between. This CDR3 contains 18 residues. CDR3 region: CASSSIYPRGLVSYEQYF. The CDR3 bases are TGTGCCAGCAGTTCCATTTACCCTAGGGGCCTCGTGTCCTACGAGCAGTACTTC. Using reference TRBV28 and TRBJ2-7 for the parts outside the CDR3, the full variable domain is DVKVTQSSRYLVKRTGEKVFLECVQDMDHENMFWYRQDPGLGLRLIYFSYDVKMKEKGDIPEGYSVSREKKERFSLILESASTNQTSMYLCASSSIYPRGLVSYEQYFGPGTRLTVT.

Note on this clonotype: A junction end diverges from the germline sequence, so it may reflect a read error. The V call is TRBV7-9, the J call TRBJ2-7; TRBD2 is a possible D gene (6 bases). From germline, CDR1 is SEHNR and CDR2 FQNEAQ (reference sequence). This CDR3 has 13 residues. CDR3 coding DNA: TGTTCCAGCAGCTCGGGGGATACCTACGAGCAGTACTTC. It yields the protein CSSSSGDTYEQYF. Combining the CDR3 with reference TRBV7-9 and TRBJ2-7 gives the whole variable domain DTGVSQNPRHKITKRGQNVTFRCDPISEHNRLYWYRQTLGQGPEFLTYFQNEAQLEKSRLLSDRFSAERPKGSFSTLEIQRTEQGDSAMYLCSSSSGDTYEQYFGPGTRLTVT.

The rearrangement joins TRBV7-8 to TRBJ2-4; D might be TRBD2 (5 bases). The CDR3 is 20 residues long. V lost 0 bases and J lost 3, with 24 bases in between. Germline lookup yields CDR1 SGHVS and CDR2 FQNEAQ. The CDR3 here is CASSLAGRGRAPLVKNIQYF. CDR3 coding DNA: TGTGCCAGCAGCTTAGCCGGACGGGGAAGGGCCCCGCTAGTCAAAAACATTCAGTACTTC.

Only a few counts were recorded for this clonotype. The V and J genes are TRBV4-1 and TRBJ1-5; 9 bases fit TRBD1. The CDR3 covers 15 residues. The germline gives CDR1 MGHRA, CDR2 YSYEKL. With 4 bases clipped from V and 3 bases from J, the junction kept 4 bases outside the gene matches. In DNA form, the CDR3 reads TGCGCCAGCAGCCCGGGACAGGGTTTCAATCAGCCCCAGCATTTT. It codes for CASSPGQGFNQPQHF.